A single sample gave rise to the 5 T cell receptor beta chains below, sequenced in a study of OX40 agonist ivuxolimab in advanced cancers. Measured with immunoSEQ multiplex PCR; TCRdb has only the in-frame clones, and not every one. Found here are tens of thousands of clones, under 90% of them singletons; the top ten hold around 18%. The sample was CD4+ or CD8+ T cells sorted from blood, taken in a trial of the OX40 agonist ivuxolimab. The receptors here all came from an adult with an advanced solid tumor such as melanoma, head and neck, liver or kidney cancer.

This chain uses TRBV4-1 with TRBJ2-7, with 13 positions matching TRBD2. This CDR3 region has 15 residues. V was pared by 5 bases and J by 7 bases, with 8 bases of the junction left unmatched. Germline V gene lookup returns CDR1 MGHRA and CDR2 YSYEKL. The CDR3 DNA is TGCGCCAGCAGCGACATACTAGCGGGGGGGCGGGAGCAGTACTTC. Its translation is CASSDILAGGREQYF.

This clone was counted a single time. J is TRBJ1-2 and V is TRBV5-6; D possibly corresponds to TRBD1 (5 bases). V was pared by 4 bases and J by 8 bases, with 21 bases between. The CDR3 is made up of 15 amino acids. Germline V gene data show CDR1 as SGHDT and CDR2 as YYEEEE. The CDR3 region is CASSQYRDPGRGYTF. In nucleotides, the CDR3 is TGTGCCAGCAGCCAATACCGGGACCCGGGGAGGGGCTACACCTTC.

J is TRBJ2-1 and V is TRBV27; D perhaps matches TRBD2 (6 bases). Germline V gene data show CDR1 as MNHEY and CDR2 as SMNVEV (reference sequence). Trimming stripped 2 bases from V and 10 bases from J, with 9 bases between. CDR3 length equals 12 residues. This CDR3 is CASSLSGGEQFF. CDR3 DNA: TGTGCCAGCAGTTTAAGTGGGGGGGAGCAGTTCTTC.

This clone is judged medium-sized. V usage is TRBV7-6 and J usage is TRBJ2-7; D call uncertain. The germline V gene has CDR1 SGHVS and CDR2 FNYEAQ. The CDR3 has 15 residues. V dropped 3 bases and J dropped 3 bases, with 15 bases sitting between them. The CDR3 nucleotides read TGTGCCAGCAGCTTTGGGCCGGACGGCGGCTACGAGCAGTACTTC. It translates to CASSFGPDGGYEQYF.

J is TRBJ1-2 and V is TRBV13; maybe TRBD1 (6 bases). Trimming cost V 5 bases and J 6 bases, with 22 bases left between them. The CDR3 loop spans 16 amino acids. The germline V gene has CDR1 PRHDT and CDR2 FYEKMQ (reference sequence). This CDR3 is CASSTGRRQGHDGYTF. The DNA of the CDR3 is TGTGCCAGCAGCACCGGCAGGCGGCAGGGGCACGATGGCTACACCTTC.